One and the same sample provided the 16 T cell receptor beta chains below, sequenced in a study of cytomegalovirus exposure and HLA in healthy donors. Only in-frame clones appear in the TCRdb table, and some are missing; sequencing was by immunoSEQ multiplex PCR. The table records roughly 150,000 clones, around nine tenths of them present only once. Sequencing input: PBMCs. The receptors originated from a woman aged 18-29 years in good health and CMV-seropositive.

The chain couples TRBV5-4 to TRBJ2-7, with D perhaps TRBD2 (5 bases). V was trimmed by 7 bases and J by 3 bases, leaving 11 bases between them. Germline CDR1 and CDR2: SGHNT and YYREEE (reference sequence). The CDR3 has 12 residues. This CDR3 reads CASGTGNYEQYF. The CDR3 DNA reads TGTGCCAGCGGCACGGGAAACTACGAGCAGTACTTC.

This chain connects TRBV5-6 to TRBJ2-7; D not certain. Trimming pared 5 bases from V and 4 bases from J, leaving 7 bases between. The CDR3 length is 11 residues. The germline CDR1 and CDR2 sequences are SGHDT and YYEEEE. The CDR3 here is CASSAGYEQYF. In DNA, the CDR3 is TGTGCCAGCAGTGCCGGGTACGAGCAGTACTTC.

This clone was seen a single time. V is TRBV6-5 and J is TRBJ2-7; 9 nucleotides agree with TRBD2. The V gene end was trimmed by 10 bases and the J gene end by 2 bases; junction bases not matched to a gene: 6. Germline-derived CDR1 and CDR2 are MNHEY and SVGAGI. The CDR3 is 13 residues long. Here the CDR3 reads CATSKREAYEQYF. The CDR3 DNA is TGTGCCACGTCGAAGCGGGAGGCCTACGAGCAGTACTTC.

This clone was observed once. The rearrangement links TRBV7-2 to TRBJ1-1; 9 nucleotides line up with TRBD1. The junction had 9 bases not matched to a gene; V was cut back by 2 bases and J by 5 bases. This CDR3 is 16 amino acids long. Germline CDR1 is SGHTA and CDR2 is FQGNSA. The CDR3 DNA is TGTGCCAGCAGCTTAACACCACAGGGGGCGCGTACTGAAGCTTTCTTT. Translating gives CASSLTPQGARTEAFF. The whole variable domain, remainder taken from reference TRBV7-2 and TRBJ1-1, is GAGVSQSPSNKVTEKGKDVELRCDPISGHTALYWYRQSLGQGLEFLIYFQGNSAPDKSGLPSDRFSAERTGGSVSTLTIQRTQQEDSAVYLCASSLTPQGARTEAFFGQGTRLTVV.

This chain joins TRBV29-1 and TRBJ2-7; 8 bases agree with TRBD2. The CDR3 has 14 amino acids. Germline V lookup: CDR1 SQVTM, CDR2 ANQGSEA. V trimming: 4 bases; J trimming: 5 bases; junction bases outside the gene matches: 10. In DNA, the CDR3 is TGCAGCGTTGCTGTGGTCGGGAGGGCCGACGAGCAGTACTTC. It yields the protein CSVAVVGRADEQYF.

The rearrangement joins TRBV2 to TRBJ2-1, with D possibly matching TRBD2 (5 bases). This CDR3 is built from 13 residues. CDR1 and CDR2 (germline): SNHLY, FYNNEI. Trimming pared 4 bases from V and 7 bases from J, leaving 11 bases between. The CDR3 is CASSVYGGNEQFF. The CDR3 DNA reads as TGTGCCAGCAGTGTATATGGAGGAAATGAGCAGTTCTTC.

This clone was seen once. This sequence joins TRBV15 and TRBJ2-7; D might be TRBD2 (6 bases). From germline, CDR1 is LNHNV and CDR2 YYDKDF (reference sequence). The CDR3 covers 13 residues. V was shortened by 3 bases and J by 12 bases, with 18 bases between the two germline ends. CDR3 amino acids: CATSRGGTPDAYF. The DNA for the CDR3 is TGTGCCACCAGCAGGGGCGGGACTCCCGATGCGTACTTC.

CDR3 coding DNA: TGCAGCGTTGAAGGAGACACACAGGGGGCGGTCTTTGGCTACACCTTC. Translating it yields CSVEGDTQGAVFGYTF. V usage is TRBV29-1 and J usage is TRBJ1-2, with 9 bases that match TRBD1. Germline V CDR1 and CDR2: SQVTM, ANQGSEA. The CDR3 is made up of 16 amino acids. Trimming at V came to 1 base and at J to 7 bases, leaving 13 bases not matched to a gene.

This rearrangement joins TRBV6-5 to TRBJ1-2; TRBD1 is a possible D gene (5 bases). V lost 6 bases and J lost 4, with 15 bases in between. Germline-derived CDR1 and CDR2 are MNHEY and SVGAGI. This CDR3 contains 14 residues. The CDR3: CASSPTGLSYGYTF. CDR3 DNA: TGTGCCAGCAGCCCTACAGGTTTATCCTATGGCTACACCTTC.

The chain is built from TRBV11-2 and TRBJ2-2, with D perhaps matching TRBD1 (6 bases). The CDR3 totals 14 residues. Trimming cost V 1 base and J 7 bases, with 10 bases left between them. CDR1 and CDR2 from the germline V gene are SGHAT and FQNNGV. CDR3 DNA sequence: TGTGCCAGCAGCTTAGCAGGGGTTGGCGGGGAGCTGTTTTTT. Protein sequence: CASSLAGVGGELFF.

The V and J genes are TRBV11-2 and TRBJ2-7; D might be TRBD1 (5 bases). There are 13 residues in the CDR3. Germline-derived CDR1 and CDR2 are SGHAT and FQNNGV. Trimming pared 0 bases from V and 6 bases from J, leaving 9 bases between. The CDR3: CASSLDLRGEQYF. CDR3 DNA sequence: TGTGCCAGCAGCTTAGATCTAAGGGGCGAGCAGTACTTC.

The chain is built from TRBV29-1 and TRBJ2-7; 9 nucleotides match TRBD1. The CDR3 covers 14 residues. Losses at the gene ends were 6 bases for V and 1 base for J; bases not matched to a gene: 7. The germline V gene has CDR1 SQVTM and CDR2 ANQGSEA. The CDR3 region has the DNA TGCAGCGTGTGGACAGGGGACCCTTCCTACGAGCAGTACTTC. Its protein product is CSVWTGDPSYEQYF.

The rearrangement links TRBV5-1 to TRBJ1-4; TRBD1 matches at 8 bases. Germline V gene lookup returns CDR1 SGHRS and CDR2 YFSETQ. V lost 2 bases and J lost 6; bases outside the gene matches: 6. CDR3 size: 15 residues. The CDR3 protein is CASSFPGTGDEKLFF. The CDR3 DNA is TGCGCCAGCAGCTTCCCGGGGACAGGCGATGAAAAACTGTTTTTT. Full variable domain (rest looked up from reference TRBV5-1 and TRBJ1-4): KAGVTQTPRYLIKTRGQQVTLSCSPISGHRSVSWYQQTPGQGLQFLFEYFSETQRNKGNFPGRFSGRQFSNSRSEMNVSTLELGDSALYLCASSFPGTGDEKLFFGSGTQLSVL.

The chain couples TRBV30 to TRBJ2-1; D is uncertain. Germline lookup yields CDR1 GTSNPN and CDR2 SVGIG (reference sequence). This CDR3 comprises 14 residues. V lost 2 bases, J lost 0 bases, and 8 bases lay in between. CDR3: CAWSLGRSYNEQFF. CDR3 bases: TGTGCCTGGAGTTTGGGCCGCTCCTACAATGAGCAGTTCTTC.

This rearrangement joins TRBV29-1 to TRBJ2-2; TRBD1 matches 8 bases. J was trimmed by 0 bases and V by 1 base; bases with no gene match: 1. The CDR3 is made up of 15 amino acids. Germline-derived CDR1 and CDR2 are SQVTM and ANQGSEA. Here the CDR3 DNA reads TGCAGCGTTGAAGGACAGGGGACGAACACCGGGGAGCTGTTTTTT. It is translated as CSVEGQGTNTGELFF.

Here the CDR3 DNA reads TGTGCCAGCAGCGTAGACGAGGTCTGGAATGAGCAGTTCTTC. Its protein is CASSVDEVWNEQFF. The V and J genes are TRBV9 and TRBJ2-1; D remains ambiguous. There are 14 residues in the CDR3. Trimming took off 0 bases at V and 7 bases at J, with 11 bases between the two ends. Germline V gene lookup returns CDR1 SGDLS and CDR2 YYNGEE.